The present T cell receptor beta chain was sequenced within a study of early T cells in non-severe SARS-CoV-2 infection. Study-level background: Unsorted whole-blood RNA was sequenced in bulk, leaving chains unpaired.

The TCR library protocol attached unique molecular identifiers to the individual cDNA molecules. Each CDR3 protein is one row after TCRdb ran MiXCR on the 5' RACE reads. The sample gives roughly 63,000 distinct CDR3 sequences, 13% of which show up once; less than 6% is in the top ten. The V and J ends lost 5 bases and 5 bases respectively, with 18 bases between them. CDR1 is SEHNR, CDR2 FQNEAQ, per germline (reference sequence). The CDR3 consists of 15 residues. This clonotype has at least ten counts. The material sequenced was whole blood. The chain carries TRBV7-9 and TRBJ2-5, with a possible D match to TRBD1 (5 bases). This TCR was sampled from an adult who was a healthcare worker with PCR-confirmed SARS-CoV-2 infection or an uninfected control (not recorded which). CDR3 sequence (DNA): TGTGCCAGCAGCCTCAGCACCCAGGGCGAGGAGACCCAGTACTTC. The encoded protein is CASSLSTQGEETQYF.